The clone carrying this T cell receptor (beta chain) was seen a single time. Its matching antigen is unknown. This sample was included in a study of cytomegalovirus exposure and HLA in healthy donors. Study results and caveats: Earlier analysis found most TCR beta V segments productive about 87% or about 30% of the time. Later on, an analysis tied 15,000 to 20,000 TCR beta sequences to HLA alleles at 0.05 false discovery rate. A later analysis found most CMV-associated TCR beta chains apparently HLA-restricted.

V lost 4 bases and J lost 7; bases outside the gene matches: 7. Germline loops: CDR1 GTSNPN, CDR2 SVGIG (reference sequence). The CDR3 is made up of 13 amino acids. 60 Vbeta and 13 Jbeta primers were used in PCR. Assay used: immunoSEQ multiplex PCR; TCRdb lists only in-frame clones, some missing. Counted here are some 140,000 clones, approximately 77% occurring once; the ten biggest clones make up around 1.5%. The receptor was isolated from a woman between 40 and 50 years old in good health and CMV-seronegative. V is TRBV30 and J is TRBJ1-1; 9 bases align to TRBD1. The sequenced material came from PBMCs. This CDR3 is CAWTSDRGREAFF. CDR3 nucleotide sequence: TGTGCCTGGACCTCGGACAGGGGACGTGAAGCTTTCTTT.